This record concerns one TCR beta chain sequence. This sample is drawn from a study of cytomegalovirus exposure and HLA in healthy donors. This CDR3 has 16 residues. Trimming cost V 3 bases and J 4 bases; bases outside gene matches: 8. Germline assignment: CDR1 SGHNT and CDR2 YENEEA. Amplification used 60 Vbeta primers and 13 Jbeta primers. Measured with immunoSEQ multiplex PCR; TCRdb has only the in-frame clones, and not every one. This table holds about 88,000 clones, approximately 71% found once. The receptor was derived from a man aged 50-59 years in good health and CMV-seronegative. The chain is built from TRBV11-3 and TRBJ2-3; TRBD1 matches 9 bases. Source material: PBMCs. CDR3 sequence reads: CASSFLLTGGADTQYF. CDR3 in DNA: TGTGCCAGCAGCTTCCTGCTGACAGGGGGAGCAGATACGCAGTATTTT.